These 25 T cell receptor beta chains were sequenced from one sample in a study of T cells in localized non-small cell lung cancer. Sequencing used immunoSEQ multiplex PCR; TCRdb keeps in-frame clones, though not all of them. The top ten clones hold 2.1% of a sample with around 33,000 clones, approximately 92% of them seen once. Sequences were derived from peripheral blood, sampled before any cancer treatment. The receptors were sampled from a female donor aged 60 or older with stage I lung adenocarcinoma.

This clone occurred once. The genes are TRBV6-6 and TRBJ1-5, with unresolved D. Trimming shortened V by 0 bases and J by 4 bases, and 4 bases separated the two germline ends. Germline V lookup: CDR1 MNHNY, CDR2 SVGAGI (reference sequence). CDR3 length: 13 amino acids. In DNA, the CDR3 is TGTGCCAGCAGTTACTCGGATAATCAGCCCCAGCATTTT. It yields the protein CASSYSDNQPQHF.

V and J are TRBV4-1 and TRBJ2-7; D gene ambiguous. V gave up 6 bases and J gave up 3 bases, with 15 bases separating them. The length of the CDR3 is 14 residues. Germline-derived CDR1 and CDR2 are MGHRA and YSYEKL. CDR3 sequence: CASSLHPEGYEQYF. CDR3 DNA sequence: TGCGCCAGCAGTTTACACCCCGAAGGCTACGAGCAGTACTTC.

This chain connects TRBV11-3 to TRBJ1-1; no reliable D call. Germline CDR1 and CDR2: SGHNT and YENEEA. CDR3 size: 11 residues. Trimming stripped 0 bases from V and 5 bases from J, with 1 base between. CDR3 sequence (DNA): TGTGCCAGCAGCTTAGATACTGAAGCTTTCTTT. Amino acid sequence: CASSLDTEAFF.

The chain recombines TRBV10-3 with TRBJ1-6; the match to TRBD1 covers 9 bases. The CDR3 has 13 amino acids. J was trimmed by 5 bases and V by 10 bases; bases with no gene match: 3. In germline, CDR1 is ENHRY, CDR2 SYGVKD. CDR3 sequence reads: CASRTGDNSPLHF. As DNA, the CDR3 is TGTGCCAGTAGGACAGGGGATAATTCACCCCTCCACTTT.

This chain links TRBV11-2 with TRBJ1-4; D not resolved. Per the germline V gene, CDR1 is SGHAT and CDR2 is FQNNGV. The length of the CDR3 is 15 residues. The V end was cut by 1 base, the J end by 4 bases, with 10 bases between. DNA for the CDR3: TGTGCCAGCAGCTTAGGTACGGGGATTAATGAAAAACTGTTTTTT. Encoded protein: CASSLGTGINEKLFF.

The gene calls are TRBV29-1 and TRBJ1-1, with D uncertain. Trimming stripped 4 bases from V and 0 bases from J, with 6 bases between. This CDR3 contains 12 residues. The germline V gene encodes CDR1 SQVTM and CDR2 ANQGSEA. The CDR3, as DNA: TGCAGCGTTGCGTGGTTGAACACTGAAGCTTTCTTT. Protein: CSVAWLNTEAFF.

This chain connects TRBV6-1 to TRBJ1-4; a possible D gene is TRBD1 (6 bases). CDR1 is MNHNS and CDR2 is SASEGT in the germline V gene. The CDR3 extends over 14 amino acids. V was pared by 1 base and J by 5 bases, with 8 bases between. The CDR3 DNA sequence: TGTGCCAGCAGTGAAGGGGGGGCCAATGAAAAACTGTTTTTT. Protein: CASSEGGANEKLFF.

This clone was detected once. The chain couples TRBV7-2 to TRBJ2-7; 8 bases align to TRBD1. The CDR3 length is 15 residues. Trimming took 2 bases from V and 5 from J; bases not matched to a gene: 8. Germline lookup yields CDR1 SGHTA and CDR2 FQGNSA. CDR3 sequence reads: CASSLTGGRVHEQYF. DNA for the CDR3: TGTGCCAGCAGCTTAACAGGGGGTAGAGTCCACGAGCAGTACTTC.

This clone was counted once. The DNA for the CDR3 is TGCGCCAGCAGTCTGACAGGGAACACTGAAGCTTTCTTT. Translating it yields CASSLTGNTEAFF. The chain recombines TRBV4-3 with TRBJ1-1; perhaps TRBD1 as D (6 bases). The CDR3 spans 13 residues. Germline V gene sequence: CDR1 LGHNA, CDR2 YSLEER. Trimming took off 6 bases at V and 1 base at J, with 9 bases between the two ends.

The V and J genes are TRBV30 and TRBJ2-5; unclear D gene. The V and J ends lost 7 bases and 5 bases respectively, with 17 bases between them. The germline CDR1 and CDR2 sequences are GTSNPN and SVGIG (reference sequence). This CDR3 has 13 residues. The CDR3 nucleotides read TGTGCCTCCACCGAACGCTCCGGGGAGACCCAGTACTTC. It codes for CASTERSGETQYF.

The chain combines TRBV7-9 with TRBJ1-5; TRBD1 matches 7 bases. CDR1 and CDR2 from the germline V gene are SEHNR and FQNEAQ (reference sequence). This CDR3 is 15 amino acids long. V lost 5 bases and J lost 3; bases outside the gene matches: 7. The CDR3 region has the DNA TGTGCCAGCAGCCCGTCAGGGGGTTTCAATCAGCCCCAGCATTTT. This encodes CASSPSGGFNQPQHF.

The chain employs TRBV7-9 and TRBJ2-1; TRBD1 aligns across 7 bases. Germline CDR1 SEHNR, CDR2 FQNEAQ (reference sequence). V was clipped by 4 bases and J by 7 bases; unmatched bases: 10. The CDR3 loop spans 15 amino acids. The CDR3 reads CASSSSDRFENEQFF. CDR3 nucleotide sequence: TGTGCCAGCAGCTCCTCGGACAGGTTTGAGAATGAGCAGTTCTTC.

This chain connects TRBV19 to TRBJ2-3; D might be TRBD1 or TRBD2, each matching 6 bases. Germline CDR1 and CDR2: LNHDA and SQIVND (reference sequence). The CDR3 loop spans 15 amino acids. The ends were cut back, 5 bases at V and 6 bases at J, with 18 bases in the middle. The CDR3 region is CASSFRSGAFDTQYF. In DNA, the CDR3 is TGTGCCAGTAGTTTCCGTTCGGGGGCCTTTGATACGCAGTATTTT.

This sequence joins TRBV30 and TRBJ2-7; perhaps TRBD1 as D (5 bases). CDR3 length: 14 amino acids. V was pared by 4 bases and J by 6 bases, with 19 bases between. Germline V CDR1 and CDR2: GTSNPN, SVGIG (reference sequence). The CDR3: CAWISVGPESEQYF. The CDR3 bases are TGTGCCTGGATTTCAGTGGGGCCAGAGAGCGAGCAGTACTTC.

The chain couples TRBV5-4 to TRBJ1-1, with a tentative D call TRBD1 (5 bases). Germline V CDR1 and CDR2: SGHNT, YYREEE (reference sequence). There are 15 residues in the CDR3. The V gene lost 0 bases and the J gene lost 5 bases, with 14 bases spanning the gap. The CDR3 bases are TGTGCCAGCAGCTTGGCTGGGGGAGGGTGGACTGAAGCTTTCTTT. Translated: CASSLAGGGWTEAFF.

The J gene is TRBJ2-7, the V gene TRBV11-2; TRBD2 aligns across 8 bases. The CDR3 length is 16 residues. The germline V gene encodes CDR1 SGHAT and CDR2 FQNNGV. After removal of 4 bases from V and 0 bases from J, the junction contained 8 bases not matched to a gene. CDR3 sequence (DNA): TGTGCCAGCAGCTCTATAGCGGGGCCCAACTCCTACGAGCAGTACTTC. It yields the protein CASSSIAGPNSYEQYF.

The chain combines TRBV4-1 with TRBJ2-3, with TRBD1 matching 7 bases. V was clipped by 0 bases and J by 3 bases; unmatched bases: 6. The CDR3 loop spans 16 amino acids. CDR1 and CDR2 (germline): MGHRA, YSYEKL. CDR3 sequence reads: CASSQEPRQGTDTQYF. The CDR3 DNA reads TGCGCCAGCAGCCAAGAACCGAGACAGGGAACAGATACGCAGTATTTT.

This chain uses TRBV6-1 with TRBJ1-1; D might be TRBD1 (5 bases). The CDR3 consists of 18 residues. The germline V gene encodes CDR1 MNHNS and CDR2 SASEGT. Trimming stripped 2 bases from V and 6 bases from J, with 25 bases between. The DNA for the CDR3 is TGTGCCAGCAGTGAACAGATTTGGCAGGGAACCCAGAGGGCTGAAGCTTTCTTT. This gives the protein CASSEQIWQGTQRAEAFF.

CDR3 amino acids: CASSLDGVNYGYTF. DNA of the CDR3: TGTGCCAGCAGCTTAGACGGGGTTAACTATGGCTACACCTTC. The V and J genes are TRBV7-9 and TRBJ1-2, with no clear D. The CDR3 is 14 residues long. Deletions cut 1 base from V and 1 base from J, with 7 bases between. Germline V gene data show CDR1 as SEHNR and CDR2 as FQNEAQ (reference sequence).

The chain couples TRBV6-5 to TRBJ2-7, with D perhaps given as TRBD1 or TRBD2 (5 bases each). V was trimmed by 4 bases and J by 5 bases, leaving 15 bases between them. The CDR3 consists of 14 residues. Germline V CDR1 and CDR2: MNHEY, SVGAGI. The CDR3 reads CASSSGTIVNEQYF. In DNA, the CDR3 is TGTGCCAGCAGTTCAGGGACGATCGTTAACGAGCAGTACTTC.

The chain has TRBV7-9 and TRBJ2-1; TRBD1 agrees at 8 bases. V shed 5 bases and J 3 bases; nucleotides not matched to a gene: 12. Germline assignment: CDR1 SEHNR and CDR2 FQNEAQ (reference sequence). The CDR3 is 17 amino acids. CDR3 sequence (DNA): TGTGCCAGCAGCCCCCCTCGGACAGGGATTTACTACAATGAGCAGTTCTTC. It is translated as CASSPPRTGIYYNEQFF.

The CDR3: CASRPDRGEETQYF. The CDR3 coding sequence is TGTGCCAGCAGGCCCGACAGGGGTGAAGAGACCCAGTACTTC. This sequence joins TRBV2 and TRBJ2-5; 8 bases are a match to TRBD1. Germline V gene data show CDR1 as SNHLY and CDR2 as FYNNEI. The ends lost 6 bases at V and 3 bases at J; junction bases unmatched: 6. The CDR3 length is 14 residues.

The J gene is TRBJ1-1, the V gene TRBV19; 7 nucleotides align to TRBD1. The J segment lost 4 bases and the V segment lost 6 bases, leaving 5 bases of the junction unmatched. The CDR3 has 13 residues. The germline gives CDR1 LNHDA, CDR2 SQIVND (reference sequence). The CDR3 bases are TGTGCCAGTAGACTAACAGGGGTCACTGAAGCTTTCTTT. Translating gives CASRLTGVTEAFF. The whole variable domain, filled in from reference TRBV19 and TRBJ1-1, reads DGGITQSPKYLFRKEGQNVTLSCEQNLNHDAMYWYRQDPGQGLRLIYYSQIVNDFQKGDIAEGYSVSREKKESFPLTVTSAQKNPTAFYLCASRLTGVTEAFFGQGTRLTVV.

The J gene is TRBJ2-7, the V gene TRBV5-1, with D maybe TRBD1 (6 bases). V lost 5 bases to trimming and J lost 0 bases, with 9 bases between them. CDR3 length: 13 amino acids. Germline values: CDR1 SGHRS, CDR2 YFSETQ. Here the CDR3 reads CASRGQSSYEQYF. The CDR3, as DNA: TGCGCCAGCAGAGGACAGAGCTCCTACGAGCAGTACTTC.

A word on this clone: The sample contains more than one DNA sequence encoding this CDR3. The CDR3 nucleotides are TGTGCCAGCAGCTTAGGAGGGGGTCGTGGGGGCTTGGTCCAAGAGACCCAGTACTTC. Its protein is CASSLGGGRGGLVQETQYF. The chain uses TRBV7-8 and TRBJ2-5, with D possibly matching TRBD1 (6 bases). CDR3 length equals 19 residues. Per the germline V gene, CDR1 is SGHVS and CDR2 is FQNEAQ. With 1 base removed from V and 1 base from J, the gap between germline ends came to 22 bases.